This is a list of T cell receptor beta chains from one sample in a study of early T cells in non-severe SARS-CoV-2 infection. TCRdb independently ran MiXCR on the 5' RACE reads; one entry per CDR3 protein. The data hold fewer than 85,000 distinct CDR3 sequences, with approximately 16% observed a single time. Material for sequencing was whole blood. The origin of the receptors is an adult who was a healthcare worker with PCR-confirmed SARS-CoV-2 infection or an uninfected control (not recorded which). Each CDR3 is given with its conserved first and last residue. D genes are given only for firm matches. Only some rows state a clone size, as once, few, many or a class for expanded clones.

d_call clone_size j_call v_call cdr3_nt cdr3_aa
- few TRBJ2-2 TRBV19 TGTGCCAGTAGTATAGTTGCGTCACCTCCCGGGGAGCTGTTTTTT CASSIVASPPGELFF
TRBD1 few TRBJ2-7 TRBV30 TGTGCCTGGAGTGTGGGGAACAGGGGAGAGTACTTC CAWSVGNRGEYF
- few TRBJ1-1 TRBV6-6 TGTGCCAGCAGTTACCACCCTCCGGGTGAAGCTTTCTTT CASSYHPPGEAFF
- - TRBJ2-1 TRBV7-9 TGTGCCAGCAGCCCCGACCGGACCACGAAGCAGTTCTTC CASSPDRTTKQFF
- few TRBJ2-7 TRBV20-1 TGCAGTGCTCGGGGGACAGCCACATTTCAATCCTACGAGCAGTACTTC CSARGTATFQSYEQYF
- - TRBJ1-2 TRBV5-1 TGCGCCAGCAGCTTGGTCGGGGGCGAGGATGGCTACACCTTC CASSLVGGEDGYTF
TRBD2 few TRBJ2-1 TRBV6-4 TGTGCCAGCAGCGTACTAGCGGGGAGCTCCTACAATGAGCAGTTCTTC CASSVLAGSSYNEQFF
- many TRBJ1-5 TRBV6-2/TRBV6-3 TGTGCCAGCAGAGACAGAGAAAATCAGCCCCAGCATTTT CASRDRENQPQHF
- many TRBJ2-1 TRBV10-1 TGCGCCAGCAGTGAAATTGACGGGCGGAATGAGCAGTTCTTC CASSEIDGRNEQFF
- many TRBJ1-2 TRBV18 TGTGCCAGCTCACCTCCAGGATCTAACTATGGCTACACCTTC CASSPPGSNYGYTF
- - TRBJ2-3 TRBV28 TGTGCCAGCAGTTTCAAGCAGGGGCCAGATACGCAGTATTTT CASSFKQGPDTQYF
- few TRBJ2-7 TRBV7-9 TGTGCCAGCAGCTCCTTGGGGACTGCTTATTACGAGCAGTACTTC CASSSLGTAYYEQYF
- few TRBJ1-6 TRBV12-3/TRBV12-4 TGTGCCAGCAGTTTAGGACAGATTAATTCACCCCTCCACTTT CASSLGQINSPLHF
- - TRBJ1-1 TRBV12-5 TGTGCTAGTAGCGTCCTGGGGACTGAAGCTTTCTTT CASSVLGTEAFF
TRBD1 few TRBJ1-1 TRBV18 TGTGCCAGCTCACCACTCCCGACAGGGATGAACACTGAAGCTTTCTTT CASSPLPTGMNTEAFF
- - TRBJ2-7 TRBV5-1 TGCGCCAGCAGCTTGGGGTCAGTAAACAATCAGAGGGCCTACGAGCAGTACTTC CASSLGSVNNQRAYEQYF
TRBD2 many TRBJ2-3 TRBV11-2 TGTGCCAGCAGCGGACCCATGGGGACTAGCGGGGGATTTAGGAATACGCAGTATTTT CASSGPMGTSGGFRNTQYF
- - TRBJ1-1 TRBV19 TGTGCCAGTAGTATAGATCTACGGGGGGCCCGTCTTGAAGCTTTCTTT CASSIDLRGARLEAFF
- - TRBJ2-7 TRBV29-1 TGCAGCGTTGTTTGGGGGTCGGACGAGCAGTACTTC CSVVWGSDEQYF
- - TRBJ1-1 TRBV3-1 TGTGCCAGCAGCCAAGACGAACGGGGGAGATGGACTGAAGCTTTCTTT CASSQDERGRWTEAFF
TRBD1 - TRBJ1-2 TRBV5-6 TGTGCCAGCAGCTTAGACAGGGGGCAATCAAACGGCTACACCTTC CASSLDRGQSNGYTF
- few TRBJ2-3 TRBV7-8 TGTGCCAGCAGTTTTAGGGGGGTTGGGCCAGATACGCAGTATTTT CASSFRGVGPDTQYF
TRBD1 - TRBJ2-2 TRBV5-1 TGCGCCAGCAGGAAGACAGGGAGCACCGGGGAGCTGTTTTTT CASRKTGSTGELFF
TRBD2 many TRBJ2-2 TRBV4-2 TGTGCCAGCAGCCAAGGGGCCCCTAGCGGGAGGGCCACCGGGGAGCTGTTTTTT CASSQGAPSGRATGELFF
- few TRBJ1-1 TRBV27 TGTGCCAGCAGATCGTTGGGAGGGGTCACTGAAGCTTTCTTT CASRSLGGVTEAFF
- - TRBJ2-1 TRBV21-1 TGTGCCAGCAGCAACTCATCCGGGACGCTGTCTTGTGAGCAGTTCTTC CASSNSSGTLSCEQFF
TRBD2 - TRBJ2-5 TRBV10-3 TGTGCCATCAGGGGGACTAGCGGGACCTCTCAAGAGACCCAGTACTTC CAIRGTSGTSQETQYF
- - TRBJ2-7 TRBV6-5 TGTGTCAGCAGCCGCAGACAGTTCTACGAGCAGTACTTC CVSSRRQFYEQYF
TRBD1 - TRBJ1-4 TRBV19 TGTGCCAGTAGTATCGACAGGGACCGCCGGTCTAATGAAAAACTGTTTTTT CASSIDRDRRSNEKLFF
TRBD1 - TRBJ1-5 TRBV12-3/TRBV12-4 TGTGCCAGCAGTTCCCCGGGACAGGGCAATCAGCCCCAGCATTTT CASSSPGQGNQPQHF
TRBD1 - TRBJ2-4 TRBV4-2 TGTGCCAGCAGCCACGAACGTGGGGACAGGGGAAAAAACATTCAGTACTTC CASSHERGDRGKNIQYF
- many TRBJ2-7 TRBV29-1 TGCAGCGCCTGGGCCAACTCCTACGAGCAGTACTTC CSAWANSYEQYF
- few TRBJ2-1 TRBV5-6 TGTGCCAGCAACCTTAAGCGTGACAATGAGCAGTTCTTC CASNLKRDNEQFF
- - TRBJ1-3 TRBV5-1 TGCGCCAGCAGCCGCGGACAGAGCTCTGGAAACACCATATATTTT CASSRGQSSGNTIYF
- few TRBJ2-3 TRBV24-1 TGTGCCACCAGTGGCTCGGGACGGCCCACAGATACGCAGTATTTT CATSGSGRPTDTQYF
TRBD1 many TRBJ2-5 TRBV7-9 TGTGCCAGCAGCCGGGGACAGGGGGGTCAAGAGACCCAGTACTTC CASSRGQGGQETQYF